These 5 T cell receptor beta chains came from one sample sequenced in a study of radiotherapy plus CTLA-4 blockade in lung cancer. The data were produced by immunoSEQ multiplex PCR, yet TCRdb's version contains in-frame clones alone and is incomplete. Here the sample spans around 55,000 clones, around 80% being singletons. This specimen was peripheral blood, taken from a patient treated with radiotherapy plus ipilimumab. These receptors all come from a human donor with non-small cell lung cancer whose response to radiotherapy plus ipilimumab could not be evaluated.

The chain employs TRBV29-1 and TRBJ2-4; tentative D call: TRBD2 (5 bases). V was trimmed by 6 bases and J by 0 bases, leaving 9 bases between them. This CDR3 has 13 amino acids. CDR1 and CDR2 from the germline V gene are SQVTM and ANQGSEA. This CDR3 is CSVGILAKNIQYF. Written as DNA, the CDR3 is TGCAGCGTCGGGATTTTAGCCAAAAACATTCAGTACTTC.

The rearrangement joins TRBV5-6 to TRBJ2-5; 10 bases fit TRBD1. The CDR3 sequence is 17 residues long. V was pared by 0 bases and J by 5 bases, with 10 bases of the junction left unmatched. In germline, CDR1 is SGHDT, CDR2 YYEEEE. The CDR3 DNA is TGTGCCAGCAGCTTGGGACAGGGGGCATCTGGGAGCGAGACCCAGTACTTC. Translated, it gives CASSLGQGASGSETQYF.

The V gene is TRBV9, the J gene TRBJ2-1, with TRBD1 matching 10 bases. V was clipped by 2 bases and J by 8 bases; unmatched bases: 4. The CDR3 consists of 14 residues. The germline CDR1 and CDR2 sequences are SGDLS and YYNGEE. Written as DNA, the CDR3 is TGTGCCAGCAGCGTCCGACAGGGGGCCCATGAGCAGTTCTTC. It codes for CASSVRQGAHEQFF.

The chain is built from TRBV28 and TRBJ2-3; tentatively, D is TRBD1 (5 bases). V was pared by 5 bases and J by 4 bases, with 10 bases between. The V gene's germline CDR1 is MDHEN and CDR2 SYDVKM. The CDR3 is made up of 13 amino acids. CDR3 nucleotide sequence: TGTGCCAGCAGTGTTGCACAGGCAGATACGCAGTATTTT. It is translated as CASSVAQADTQYF.

The rearrangement joins TRBV19 to TRBJ1-5; TRBD1 matches at 9 bases. The CDR3 is 15 residues long. Germline V CDR1 and CDR2: LNHDA, SQIVND (reference sequence). V shed 0 bases, J shed 5 bases, and the junction held 2 bases outside the gene matches. The CDR3: CASSIEHRGHQPQHF. In DNA form, the CDR3 reads TGTGCCAGTAGTATAGAACACAGGGGGCATCAGCCCCAGCATTTT.